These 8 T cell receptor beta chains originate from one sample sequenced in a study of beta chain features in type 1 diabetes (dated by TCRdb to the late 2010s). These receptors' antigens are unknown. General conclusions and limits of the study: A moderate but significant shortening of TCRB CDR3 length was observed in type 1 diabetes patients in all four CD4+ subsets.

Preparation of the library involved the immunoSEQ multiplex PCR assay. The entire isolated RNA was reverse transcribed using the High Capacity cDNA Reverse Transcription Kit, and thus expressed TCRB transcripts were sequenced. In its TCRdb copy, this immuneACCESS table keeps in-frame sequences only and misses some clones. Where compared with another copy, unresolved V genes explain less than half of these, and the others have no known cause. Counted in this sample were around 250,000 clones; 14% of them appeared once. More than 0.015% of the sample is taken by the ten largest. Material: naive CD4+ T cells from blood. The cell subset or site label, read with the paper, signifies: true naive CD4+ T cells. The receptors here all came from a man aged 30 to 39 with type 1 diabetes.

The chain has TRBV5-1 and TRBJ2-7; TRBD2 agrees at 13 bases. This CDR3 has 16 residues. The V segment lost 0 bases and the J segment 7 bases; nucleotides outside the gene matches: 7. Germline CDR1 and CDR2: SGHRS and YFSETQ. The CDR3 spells CASSLEPGLAGREQYF. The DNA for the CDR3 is TGCGCCAGCAGCTTGGAACCGGGACTAGCGGGAAGGGAGCAGTACTTC.

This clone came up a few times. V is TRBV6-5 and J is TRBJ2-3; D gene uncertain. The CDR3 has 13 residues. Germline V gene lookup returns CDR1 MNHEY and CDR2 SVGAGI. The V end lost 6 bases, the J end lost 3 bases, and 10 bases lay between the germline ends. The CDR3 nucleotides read TGTGCCAGCAGAAACCCAGGAACAGATACGCAGTATTTT. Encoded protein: CASRNPGTDTQYF.

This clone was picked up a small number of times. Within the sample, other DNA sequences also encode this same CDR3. The CDR3 nucleotides read TGTGCCAGCAGCTTAACAGGGGACTATGGCTACACCTTC. Amino acids: CASSLTGDYGYTF. The chain couples TRBV7-2 to TRBJ1-2; 7 positions agree with TRBD1. The CDR3 loop spans 13 amino acids. Germline loops: CDR1 SGHTA, CDR2 FQGNSA. Trimming took 2 bases from V and 3 from J; bases not matched to a gene: 0.

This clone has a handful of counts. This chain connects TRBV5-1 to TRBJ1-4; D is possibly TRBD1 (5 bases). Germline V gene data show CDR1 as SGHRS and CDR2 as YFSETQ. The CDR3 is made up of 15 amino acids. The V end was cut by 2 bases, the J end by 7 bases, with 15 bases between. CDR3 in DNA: TGCGCCAGCAGCTTCAATAACGGGGGAGTTGAAAAACTGTTTTTT. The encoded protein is CASSFNNGGVEKLFF.

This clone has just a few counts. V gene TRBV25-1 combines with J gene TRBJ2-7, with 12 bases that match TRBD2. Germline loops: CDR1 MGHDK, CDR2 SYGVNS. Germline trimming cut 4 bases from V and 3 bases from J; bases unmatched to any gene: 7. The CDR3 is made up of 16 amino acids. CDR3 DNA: TGTGCCAGCAGTGGTTCGACTAGCGGGAGAGTCTACGAGCAGTACTTC. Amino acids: CASSGSTSGRVYEQYF.

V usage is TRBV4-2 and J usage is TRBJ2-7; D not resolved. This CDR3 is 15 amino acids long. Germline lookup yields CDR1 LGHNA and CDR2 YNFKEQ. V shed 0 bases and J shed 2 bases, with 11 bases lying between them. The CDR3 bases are TGTGCCAGCAGCCAAGATTCGCAGTATACCTACGAGCAGTACTTC. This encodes CASSQDSQYTYEQYF.

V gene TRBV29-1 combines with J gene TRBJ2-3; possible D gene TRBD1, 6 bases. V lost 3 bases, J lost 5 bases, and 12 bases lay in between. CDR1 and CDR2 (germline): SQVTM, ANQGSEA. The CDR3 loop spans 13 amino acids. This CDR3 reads CSVDGGGGDTQYF. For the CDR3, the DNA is TGCAGCGTTGATGGGGGCGGCGGAGATACGCAGTATTTT.

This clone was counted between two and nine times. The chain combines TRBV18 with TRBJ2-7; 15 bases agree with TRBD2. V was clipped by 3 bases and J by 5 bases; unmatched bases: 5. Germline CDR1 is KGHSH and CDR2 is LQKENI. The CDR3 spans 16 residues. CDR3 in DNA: TGTGCCAGCTCACCGGGACTAGCGGGAGGTGACGACGAGCAGTACTTC. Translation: CASSPGLAGGDDEQYF.